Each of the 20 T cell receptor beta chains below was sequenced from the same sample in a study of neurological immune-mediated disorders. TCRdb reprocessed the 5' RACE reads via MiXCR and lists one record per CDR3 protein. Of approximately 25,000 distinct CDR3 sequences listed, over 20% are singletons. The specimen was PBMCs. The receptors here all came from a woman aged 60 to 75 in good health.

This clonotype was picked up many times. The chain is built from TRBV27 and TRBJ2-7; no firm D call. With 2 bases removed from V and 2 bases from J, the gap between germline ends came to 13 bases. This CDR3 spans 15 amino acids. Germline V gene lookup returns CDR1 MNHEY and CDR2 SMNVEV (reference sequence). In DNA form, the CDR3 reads TGTGCCAGCAGTTTAATCGCCGGCCCCACCTACGAGCAGTACTTC. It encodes CASSLIAGPTYEQYF.

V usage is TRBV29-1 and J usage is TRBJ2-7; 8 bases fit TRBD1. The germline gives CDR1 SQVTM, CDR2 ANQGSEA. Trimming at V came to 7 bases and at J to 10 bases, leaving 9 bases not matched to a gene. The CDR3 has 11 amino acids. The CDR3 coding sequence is TGCAGCGCCCAGGGGGCGTACCTCCAGTACTTC. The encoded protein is CSAQGAYLQYF.

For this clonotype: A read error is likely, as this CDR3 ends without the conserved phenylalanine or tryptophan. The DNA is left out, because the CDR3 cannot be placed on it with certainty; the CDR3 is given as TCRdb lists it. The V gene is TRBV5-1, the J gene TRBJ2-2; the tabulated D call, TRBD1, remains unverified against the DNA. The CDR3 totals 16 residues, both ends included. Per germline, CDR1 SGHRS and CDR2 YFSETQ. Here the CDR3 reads CASSSKTGPNTGEPFS.

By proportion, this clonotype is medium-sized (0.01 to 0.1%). CDR3 nucleotides: TGTGCCAGCAGCTCGTTTTTTTACGAGCAGTACTTC. Its translation is CASSSFFYEQYF. The chain has TRBV7-2 and TRBJ2-7, with D unresolved. Trimming stripped 4 bases from V and 4 bases from J, with 8 bases between. The CDR3 contains 12 residues. Germline V lookup: CDR1 SGHTA, CDR2 FQGNSA.

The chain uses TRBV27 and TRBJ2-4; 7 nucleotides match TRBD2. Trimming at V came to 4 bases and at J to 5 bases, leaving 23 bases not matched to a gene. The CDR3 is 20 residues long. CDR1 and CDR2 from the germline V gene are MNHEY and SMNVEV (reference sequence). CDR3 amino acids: CASSSAYGPGRVSVQNIQYF. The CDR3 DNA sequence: TGTGCCAGCAGTTCAGCATATGGGCCTGGGAGGGTCTCGGTCCAAAACATTCAGTACTTC.

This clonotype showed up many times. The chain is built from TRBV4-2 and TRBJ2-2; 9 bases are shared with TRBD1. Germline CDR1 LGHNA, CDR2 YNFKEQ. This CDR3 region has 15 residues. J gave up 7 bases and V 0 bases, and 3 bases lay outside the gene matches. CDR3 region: CASSQEGQGIGELFF. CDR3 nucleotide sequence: TGTGCCAGCAGCCAAGAAGGACAGGGGATCGGGGAGCTGTTTTTT.

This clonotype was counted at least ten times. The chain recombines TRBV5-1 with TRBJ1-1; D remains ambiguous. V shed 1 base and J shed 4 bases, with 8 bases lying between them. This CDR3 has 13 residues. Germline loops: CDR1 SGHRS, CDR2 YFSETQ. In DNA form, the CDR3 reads TGCGCCAGCAGCTTGCAGGCGGGCACTGAAGCTTTCTTT. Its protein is CASSLQAGTEAFF. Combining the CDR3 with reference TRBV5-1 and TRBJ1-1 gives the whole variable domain KAGVTQTPRYLIKTRGQQVTLSCSPISGHRSVSWYQQTPGQGLQFLFEYFSETQRNKGNFPGRFSGRQFSNSRSEMNVSTLELGDSALYLCASSLQAGTEAFFGQGTRLTVV.

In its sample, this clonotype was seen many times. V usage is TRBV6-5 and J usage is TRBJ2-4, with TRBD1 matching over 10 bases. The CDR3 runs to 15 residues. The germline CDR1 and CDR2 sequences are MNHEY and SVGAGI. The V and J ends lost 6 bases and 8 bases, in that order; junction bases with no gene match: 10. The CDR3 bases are TGTGCCAGCAGGCCCTGGACAGGGGGAGGGGACATTCAGTACTTC. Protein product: CASRPWTGGGDIQYF.

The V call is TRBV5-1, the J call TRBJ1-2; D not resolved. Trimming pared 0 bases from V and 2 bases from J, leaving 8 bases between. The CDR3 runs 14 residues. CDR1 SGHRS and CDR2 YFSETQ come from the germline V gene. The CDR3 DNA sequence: TGCGCCAGCAGCTTGGCTAACAGCAACTATGGCTACACCTTC. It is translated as CASSLANSNYGYTF.

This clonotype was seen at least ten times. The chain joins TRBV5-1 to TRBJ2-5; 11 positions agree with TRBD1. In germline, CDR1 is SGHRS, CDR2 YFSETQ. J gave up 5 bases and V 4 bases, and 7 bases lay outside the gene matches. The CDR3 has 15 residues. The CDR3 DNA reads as TGCGCCAGCAGCAAAGGGACAGGGGGAGTGGAGACCCAGTACTTC. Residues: CASSKGTGGVETQYF.

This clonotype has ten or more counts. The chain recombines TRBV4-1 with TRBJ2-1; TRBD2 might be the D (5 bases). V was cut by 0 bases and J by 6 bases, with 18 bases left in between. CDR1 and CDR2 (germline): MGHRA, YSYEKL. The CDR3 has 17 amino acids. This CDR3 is CASSQDFLGSTGNEQFF. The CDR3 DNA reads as TGCGCCAGCAGCCAAGATTTCTTAGGGAGTACGGGCAATGAGCAGTTCTTC.

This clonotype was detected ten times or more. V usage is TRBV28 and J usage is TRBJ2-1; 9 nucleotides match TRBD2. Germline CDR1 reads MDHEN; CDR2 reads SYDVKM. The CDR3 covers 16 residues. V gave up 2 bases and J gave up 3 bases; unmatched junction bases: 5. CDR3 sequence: CASSLATSGFYNEQFF. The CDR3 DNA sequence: TGTGCCAGCAGTTTAGCGACTAGCGGCTTCTACAATGAGCAGTTCTTC.

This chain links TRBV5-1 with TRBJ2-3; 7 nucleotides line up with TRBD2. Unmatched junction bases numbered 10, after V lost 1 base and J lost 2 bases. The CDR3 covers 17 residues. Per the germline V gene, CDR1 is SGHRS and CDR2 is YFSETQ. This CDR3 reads CASSLLPAGVITDTQYF. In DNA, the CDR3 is TGCGCCAGCAGCTTGCTTCCTGCGGGAGTGATCACAGATACGCAGTATTTT.

CDR3 coding DNA: TGTGCCAGCAGCTACTCGGGACTAGATTTCAATGAGCAGTTCTTC. This encodes CASSYSGLDFNEQFF. V gene TRBV11-3 combines with J gene TRBJ2-1; TRBD2 matches at 8 bases. Germline trimming cut 4 bases from V and 6 bases from J; bases unmatched to any gene: 8. The CDR3 extends over 15 amino acids. CDR1 is SGHNT, CDR2 YENEEA, per germline. Full variable domain (outside the CDR3, taken from reference TRBV11-3 and TRBJ2-1): EAGVVQSPRYKIIEKKQPVAFWCNPISGHNTLYWYLQNLGQGPELLIRYENEEAVDDSQLPKDRFSAERLKGVDSTLKIQPAELGDSAVYLCASSYSGLDFNEQFFGPGTRLTVL.

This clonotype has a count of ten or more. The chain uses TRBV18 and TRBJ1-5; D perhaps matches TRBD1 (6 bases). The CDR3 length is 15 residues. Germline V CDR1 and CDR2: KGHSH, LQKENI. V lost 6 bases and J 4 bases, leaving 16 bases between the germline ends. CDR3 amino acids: CASSRGQLENQPQHF. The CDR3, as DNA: TGTGCCAGCTCTCGCGGACAGCTCGAAAATCAGCCCCAGCATTTT.

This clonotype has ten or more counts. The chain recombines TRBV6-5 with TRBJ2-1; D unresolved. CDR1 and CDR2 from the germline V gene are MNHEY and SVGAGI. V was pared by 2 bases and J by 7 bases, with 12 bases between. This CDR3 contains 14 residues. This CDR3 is CASSYRLTANEQFF. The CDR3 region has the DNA TGTGCCAGCAGTTACCGTTTGACGGCAAATGAGCAGTTCTTC.

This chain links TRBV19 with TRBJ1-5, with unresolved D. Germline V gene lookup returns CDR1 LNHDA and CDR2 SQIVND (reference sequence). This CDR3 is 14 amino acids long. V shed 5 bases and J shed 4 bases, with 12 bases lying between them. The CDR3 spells CASSAGGGNQPQHF. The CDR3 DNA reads TGTGCCAGTAGTGCAGGTGGAGGGAATCAGCCCCAGCATTTT.

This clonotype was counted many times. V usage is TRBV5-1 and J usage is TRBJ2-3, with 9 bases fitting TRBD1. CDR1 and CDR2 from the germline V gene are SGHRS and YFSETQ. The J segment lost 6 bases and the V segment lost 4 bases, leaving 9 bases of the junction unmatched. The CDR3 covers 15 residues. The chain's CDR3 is CASSTGQGRTDTQYF. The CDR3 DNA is TGCGCCAGCAGCACTGGACAGGGGAGGACCGATACGCAGTATTTT.

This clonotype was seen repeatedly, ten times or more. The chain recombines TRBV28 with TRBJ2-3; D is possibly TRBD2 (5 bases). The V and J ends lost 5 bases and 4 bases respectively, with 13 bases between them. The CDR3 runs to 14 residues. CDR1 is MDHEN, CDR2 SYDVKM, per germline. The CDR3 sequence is CASSTMGAADTQYF. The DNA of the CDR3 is TGTGCCAGCAGTACTATGGGAGCGGCAGATACGCAGTATTTT.

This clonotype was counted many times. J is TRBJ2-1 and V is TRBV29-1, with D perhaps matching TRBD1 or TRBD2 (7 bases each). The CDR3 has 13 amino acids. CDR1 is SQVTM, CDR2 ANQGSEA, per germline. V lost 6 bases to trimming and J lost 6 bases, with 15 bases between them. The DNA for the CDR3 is TGCAGCGTCGCAGGGGGGGAATTCAATGAGCAGTTCTTC. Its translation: CSVAGGEFNEQFF.